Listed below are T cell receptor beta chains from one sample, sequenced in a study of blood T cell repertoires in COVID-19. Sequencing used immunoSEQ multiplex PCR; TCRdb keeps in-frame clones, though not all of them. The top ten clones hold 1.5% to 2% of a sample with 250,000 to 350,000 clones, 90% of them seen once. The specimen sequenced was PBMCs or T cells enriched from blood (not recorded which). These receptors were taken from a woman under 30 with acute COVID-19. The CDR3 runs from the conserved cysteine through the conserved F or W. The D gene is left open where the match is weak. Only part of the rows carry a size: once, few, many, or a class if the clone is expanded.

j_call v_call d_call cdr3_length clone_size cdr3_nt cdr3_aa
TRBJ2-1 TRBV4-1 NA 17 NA TGCGCCAGCAGCCAAGCCGGTAAGCCGAGCTCCTACAATGAGCAGTTCTTC CASSQAGKPSSYNEQFF
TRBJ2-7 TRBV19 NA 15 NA TGTGCCAGTAGTGTCTCCCCCCGGAGTTCCTACGAGCAGTACTTC CASSVSPRSSYEQYF
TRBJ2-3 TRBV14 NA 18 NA TGTGCCAGCAGCCAAGGGTATAGGACAAAACCTAGCACAGATACGCAGTATTTT CASSQGYRTKPSTDTQYF
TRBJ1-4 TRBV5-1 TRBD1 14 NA TGCGCCAGCAGCCGGGACAGCTTTAATGAAAAACTGTTTTTT CASSRDSFNEKLFF
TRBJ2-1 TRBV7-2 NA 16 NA TGTGCCAGCAGCTTACGGTCAGGACTGTACTACAATGAGCAGTTCTTC CASSLRSGLYYNEQFF
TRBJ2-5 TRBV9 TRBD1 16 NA TGTGCCAGCAGCGTAGGAGGGGGCGGCGGCCAAGAGACCCAGTACTTC CASSVGGGGGQETQYF
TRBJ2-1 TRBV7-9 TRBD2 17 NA TGTGCCAGCAGCCCCCGACTAGCGGGAGGGGGGTACAATGAGCAGTTCTTC CASSPRLAGGGYNEQFF
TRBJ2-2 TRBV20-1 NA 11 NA TGCAGTGCTAGTAAATCAGGGGAGCTGTTTTTT CSASKSGELFF
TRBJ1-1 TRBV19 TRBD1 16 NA TGTGCCAGTAGTGAGGACAGGGCTCACTTGGGCGCTGAAGCTTTCTTT CASSEDRAHLGAEAFF
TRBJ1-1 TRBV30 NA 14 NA TGTGCCTGGAGTGTAGGGAGGCGGAACACTGAAGCTTTCTTT CAWSVGRRNTEAFF
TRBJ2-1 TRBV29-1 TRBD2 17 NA TGCAGCGTTGAAGAACGGAGTGGAGCGGGAATAAGTGATGAGCAGTTCTTC CSVEERSGAGISDEQFF
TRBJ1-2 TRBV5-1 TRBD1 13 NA TGCGCCAGCAGCTCAGGACAGGGCTATGGCTACACCTTC CASSSGQGYGYTF
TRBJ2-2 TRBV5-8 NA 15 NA TGTGCCAGCAGCTTACGGGGAACGAACACCGGGGAGCTGTTTTTT CASSLRGTNTGELFF
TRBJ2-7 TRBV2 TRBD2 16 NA TGTGCCAGCAGTGAACTCCTAGCGGGAGTAACCTACGAGCAGTACTTC CASSELLAGVTYEQYF
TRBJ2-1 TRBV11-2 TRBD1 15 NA TGTGCCAGCAGGAACACAGGGGGCTTCGGCAATGAGCAGTTCTTC CASRNTGGFGNEQFF
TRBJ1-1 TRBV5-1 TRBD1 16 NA TGCGCCAGCAGCTTTCAACAGGGGGCGCGGGGCACTGAAGCTTTCTTT CASSFQQGARGTEAFF
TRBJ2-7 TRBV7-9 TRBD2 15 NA TGTGCCAGCAGCCCTCCCGGGGGGGCCAGCTACGAGCAGTACTTC CASSPPGGASYEQYF
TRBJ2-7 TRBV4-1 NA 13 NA TGCGCCAGCAGCTACAGGAGCTCCTACGAGCAGTACTTC CASSYRSSYEQYF
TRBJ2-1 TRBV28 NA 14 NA TGTGCCAGCAGTGCATTAGGGGAATCAGGTGAGCAGTTCTTC CASSALGESGEQFF
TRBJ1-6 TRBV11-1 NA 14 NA TGTGCCAGCAGCCGTACAGGGAATAATTCACCCCTCCACTTT CASSRTGNNSPLHF
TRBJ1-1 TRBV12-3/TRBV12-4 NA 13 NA TGTGCCAGCAAAACGACAGTTAACACTGAAGCTTTCTTT CASKTTVNTEAFF
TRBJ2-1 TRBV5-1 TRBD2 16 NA TGCGCCAGCAGCTTGATTAGCGGGAGCCACCGCAATGAGCAGTTCTTC CASSLISGSHRNEQFF
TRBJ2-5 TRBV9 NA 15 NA TGTGCCAGCAGCGTAGGAGGAGACCTCCAAGAGACCCAGTACTTC CASSVGGDLQETQYF
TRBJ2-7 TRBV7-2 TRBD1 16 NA TGTGCCAGCAGCTCCTGGAGTGGGACAGCAGCTGGGGAGCAGTACTTC CASSSWSGTAAGEQYF
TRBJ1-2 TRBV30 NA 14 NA TGTGCCTGGAGTGTACTACCAGGAGGGAGTGGCTACACCTTC CAWSVLPGGSGYTF
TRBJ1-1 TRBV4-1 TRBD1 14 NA TGCGCCAGCAGCCGAGGACAGGGGTCGGGTTCGGCTTTCTTT CASSRGQGSGSAFF
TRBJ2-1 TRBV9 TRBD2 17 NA TGTGCCAGCAGCCTGACTAGCGGGAGTGGCTCCTACAATGAGCAGTTCTTC CASSLTSGSGSYNEQFF
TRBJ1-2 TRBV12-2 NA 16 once TGTGCAAGTCGCCCGGGACAGGGAAGGTTCAACTATGGCTACACCTTC CASRPGQGRFNYGYTF
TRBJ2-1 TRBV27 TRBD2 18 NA TGTGCCAGCAGTCCCCTCGCTAGCGGGAGGCCACTATACAATGAGCAGTTCTTC CASSPLASGRPLYNEQFF
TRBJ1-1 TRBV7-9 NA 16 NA TGTGCCAGCAGCTTATCCCCCCACACAGGGAACACTGAAGCTTTCTTT CASSLSPHTGNTEAFF
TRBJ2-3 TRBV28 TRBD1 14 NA TGTGCCAGCAGTATACAGGGGTTTAGAAATACGCAGTATTTT CASSIQGFRNTQYF
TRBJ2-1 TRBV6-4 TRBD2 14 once TGTGCCAGCAGTCCCCGGGGAGGGGTCGATGAGCAGTTCTTC CASSPRGGVDEQFF
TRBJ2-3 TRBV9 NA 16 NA TGTGCCAGCAGCCAAGGGGGCGGGAGGAAGACAGATACGCAGTATTTT CASSQGGGRKTDTQYF
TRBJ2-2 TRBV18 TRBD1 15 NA TGTGCCAGCTCCAGGAGACAACAGGGGACCGGGGAGCTGTTTTTT CASSRRQQGTGELFF
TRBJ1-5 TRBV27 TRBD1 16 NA TGTGCCAGCAGGGGAGGGACAGGGATTAGCAATCAGCCCCAGCATTTT CASRGGTGISNQPQHF